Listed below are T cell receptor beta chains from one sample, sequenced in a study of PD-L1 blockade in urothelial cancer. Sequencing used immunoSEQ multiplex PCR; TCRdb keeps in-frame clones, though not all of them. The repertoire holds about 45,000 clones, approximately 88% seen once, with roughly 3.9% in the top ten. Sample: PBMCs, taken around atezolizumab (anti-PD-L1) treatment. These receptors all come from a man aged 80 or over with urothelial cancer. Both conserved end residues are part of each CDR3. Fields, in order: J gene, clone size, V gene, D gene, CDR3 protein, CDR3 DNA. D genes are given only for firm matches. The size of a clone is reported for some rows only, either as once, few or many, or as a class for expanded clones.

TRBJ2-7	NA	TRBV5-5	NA	CASSSMSAGRAAYEQYF	TGTGCCAGCAGCTCCATGAGCGCGGGAAGGGCTGCGTACGAGCAGTACTTC
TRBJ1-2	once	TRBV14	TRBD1	CASSQGFGTGGFGYTF	TGTGCCAGCAGCCAAGGATTCGGGACAGGGGGCTTTGGCTACACCTTC
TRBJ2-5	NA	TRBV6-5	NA	CASSYRPPGTQYF	TGTGCCAGCAGTTACCGGCCGCCGGGGACCCAGTACTTC
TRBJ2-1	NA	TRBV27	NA	CASSRRTLGTYNEQFF	TGTGCCAGCAGTCGCCGGACACTGGGGACCTACAATGAGCAGTTCTTC
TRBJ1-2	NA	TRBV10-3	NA	CAISEQVHYGYTF	TGTGCCATCAGTGAGCAGGTTCACTATGGCTACACCTTC
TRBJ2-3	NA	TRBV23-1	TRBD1	CASSPTGTGKTSTDTQYF	TGCGCCAGCAGTCCGACCGGGACAGGGAAAACTAGCACAGATACGCAGTATTTT
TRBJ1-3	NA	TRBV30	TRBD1	CAWSPRQPGQGDGNTIYF	TGTGCCTGGAGTCCGCGACAACCGGGACAGGGTGATGGAAACACCATATATTTT
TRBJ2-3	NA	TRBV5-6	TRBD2	CASSWGPSGSTDTQYF	TGTGCCAGCAGCTGGGGGCCTAGCGGGAGTACAGATACGCAGTATTTT
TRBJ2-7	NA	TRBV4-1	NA	CASPSLGDSEAYEQYF	TGCGCCAGCCCCTCCCTTGGGGATAGCGAGGCCTACGAGCAGTACTTC
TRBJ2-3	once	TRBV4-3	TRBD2	CASSQDSAGGADTQYF	TGCGCCAGCAGCCAAGATTCGGCGGGGGGGGCAGATACGCAGTATTTT
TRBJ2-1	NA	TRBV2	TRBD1	CASRNRGRVGDEQFF	TGTGCCAGCAGAAACAGGGGGCGTGTCGGAGATGAGCAGTTCTTC
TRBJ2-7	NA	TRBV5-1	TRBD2	CASSPGLAGLYEQYF	TGCGCCAGCAGCCCGGGACTAGCGGGACTCTACGAGCAGTACTTC
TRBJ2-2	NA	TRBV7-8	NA	CASSLGTRARNTGELFF	TGTGCCAGCAGCTTAGGCACGAGGGCCCGGAACACCGGGGAGCTGTTTTTT
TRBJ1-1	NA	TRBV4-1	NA	CASSQGDYSVAFF	TGCGCCAGCAGCCAAGGGGACTATTCGGTTGCTTTCTTT